A single sample is the source of the 6 T cell receptor beta chains below, sequenced in a study of identical twins. TCRdb fed the 5' RACE reads into MiXCR, producing one record per CDR3 protein. The data show under 300,000 distinct CDR3 sequences, 10% to 15% seen once. Separately, the same data were catalogued under a study of yellow fever vaccine responses in identical twins.

The sample comprised memory (CD45RO+) T cells sorted from blood. These TCRs come from a woman aged 18-30 years in good health.

This clonotype was observed once. This chain uses TRBV7-2 with TRBJ2-4, with no clear D. The CDR3 runs 14 residues. Germline CDR1 and CDR2: SGHTA and FQGNSA. V was cut by 5 bases and J by 3 bases, with 11 bases left in between. The CDR3 nucleotides are TGTGCCAGCAGCGCAAACACCGTCAAAAACATTCAGTACTTC. It specifies CASSANTVKNIQYF.

The genes are TRBV21-1 and TRBJ2-3; the D call of TRBD2 is as the table states it, not checked on the DNA. TRBV21-1 is annotated as a pseudogene. The CDR3 is 16 amino acids. CDR3 region: CASSGTSGTSWDTQYF. The CDR3 DNA sequence: TGTGCCAGCAGCGGGACTAGCGGGACGAGTTGGGATACGCAGTATTTT.

This clonotype was picked up a small number of times. V gene TRBV2 combines with J gene TRBJ2-3; no definite D call. The CDR3 runs to 13 residues. Germline assignment: CDR1 SNHLY and CDR2 FYNNEI. Trimming removed 6 bases at V and 2 bases at J, with 9 bases between. As DNA, the CDR3 is TGTGCCAGCAGGATGGACCCCACAGATACGCAGTATTTT. This sequence encodes CASRMDPTDTQYF.

The V and J genes are TRBV3-1 and TRBJ2-1; possibly TRBD1 for D (6 bases). The CDR3 runs to 18 residues. Trimming pared 4 bases from V and 3 bases from J, leaving 22 bases between. Germline values: CDR1 LGHDT, CDR2 YNNKEL (reference sequence). The DNA for the CDR3 is TGTGCCAGCAGCCGCTCCCGTTTGGTAGGGGGTGGCTACAATGAGCAGTTCTTC. Its translation: CASSRSRLVGGGYNEQFF.

This clonotype has more than one count but fewer than ten. V is TRBV3-1 and J is TRBJ2-1; 9 nucleotides align to TRBD2. Germline V gives CDR1 LGHDT, CDR2 YNNKEL (reference sequence). The CDR3 is made up of 16 amino acids. The V segment lost 0 bases and the J segment 8 bases; nucleotides outside the gene matches: 8. The CDR3 is CASSQDGLAGRYEQFF. In DNA, the CDR3 is TGTGCCAGCAGCCAAGATGGGCTAGCGGGACGCTATGAGCAGTTCTTC.

The genes are TRBV20-1 and TRBJ2-5, with TRBD1 identical over 7 bases. This CDR3 region has 13 residues. Trimming removed 6 bases from V and 5 bases from J; junction bases left unmatched: 9. In germline, CDR1 is DFQATT, CDR2 SNEGSKA (reference sequence). The DNA of the CDR3 is TGCAGTGCCCAGAAGGGGGCGCAGGAGACCCAGTACTTC. Its protein product is CSAQKGAQETQYF.